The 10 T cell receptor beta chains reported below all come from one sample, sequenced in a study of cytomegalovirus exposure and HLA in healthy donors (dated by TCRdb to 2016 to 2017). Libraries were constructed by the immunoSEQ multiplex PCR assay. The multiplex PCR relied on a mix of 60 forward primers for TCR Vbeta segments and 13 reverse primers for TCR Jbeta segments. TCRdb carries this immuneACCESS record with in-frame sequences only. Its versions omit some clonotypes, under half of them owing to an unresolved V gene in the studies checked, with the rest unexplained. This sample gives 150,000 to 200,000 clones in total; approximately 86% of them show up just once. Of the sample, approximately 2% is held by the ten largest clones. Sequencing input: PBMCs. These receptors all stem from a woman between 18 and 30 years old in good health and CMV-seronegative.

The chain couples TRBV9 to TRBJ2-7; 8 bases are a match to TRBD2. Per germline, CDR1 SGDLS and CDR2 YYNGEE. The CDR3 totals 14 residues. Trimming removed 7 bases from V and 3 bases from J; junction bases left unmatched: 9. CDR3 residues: CASHGPGGIYEQYF. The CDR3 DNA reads TGTGCCAGCCACGGCCCGGGAGGGATCTACGAGCAGTACTTC.

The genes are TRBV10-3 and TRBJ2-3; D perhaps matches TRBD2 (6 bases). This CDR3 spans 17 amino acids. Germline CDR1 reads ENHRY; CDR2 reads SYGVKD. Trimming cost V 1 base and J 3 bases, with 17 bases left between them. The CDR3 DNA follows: TGTGCCATCAGTGAGTGGAGGGGCCAGAGGATGACAGATACGCAGTATTTT. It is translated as CAISEWRGQRMTDTQYF.

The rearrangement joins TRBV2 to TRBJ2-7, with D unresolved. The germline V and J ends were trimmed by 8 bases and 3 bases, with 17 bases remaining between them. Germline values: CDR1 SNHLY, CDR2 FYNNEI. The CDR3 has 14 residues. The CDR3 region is CASYSPLTNYEQYF. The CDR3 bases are TGTGCCAGCTACTCTCCACTAACGAACTACGAGCAGTACTTC. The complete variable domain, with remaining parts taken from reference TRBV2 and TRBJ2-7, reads EPEVTQTPSHQVTQMGQEVILRCVPISNHLYFYWYRQILGQKVEFLVSFYNNEISEKSEIFDDQFSVERPDGSNFTLKIRSTKLEDSAMYFCASYSPLTNYEQYFGPGTRLTVT.

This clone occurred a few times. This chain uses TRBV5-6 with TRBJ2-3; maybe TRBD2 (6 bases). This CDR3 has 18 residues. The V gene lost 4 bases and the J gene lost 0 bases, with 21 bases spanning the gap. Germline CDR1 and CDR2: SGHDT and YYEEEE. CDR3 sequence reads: CASSGDVSSGQSTDTQYF. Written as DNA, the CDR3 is TGTGCCAGCAGCGGGGACGTAAGCAGCGGGCAAAGCACAGATACGCAGTATTTT.

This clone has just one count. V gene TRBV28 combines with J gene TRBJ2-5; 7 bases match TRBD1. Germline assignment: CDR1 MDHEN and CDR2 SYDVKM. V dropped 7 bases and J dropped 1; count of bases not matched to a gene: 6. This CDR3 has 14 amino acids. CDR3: CASNNRQGQETQYF. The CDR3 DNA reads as TGTGCCAGCAACAATAGACAGGGCCAAGAGACCCAGTACTTC.

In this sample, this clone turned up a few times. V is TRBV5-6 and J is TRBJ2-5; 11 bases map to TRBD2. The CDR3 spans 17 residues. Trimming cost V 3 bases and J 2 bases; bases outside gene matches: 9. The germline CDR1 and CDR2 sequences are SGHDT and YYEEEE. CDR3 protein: CASSWKPWTSGQETQYF. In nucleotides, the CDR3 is TGTGCCAGCAGCTGGAAACCGTGGACTAGCGGGCAAGAGACCCAGTACTTC. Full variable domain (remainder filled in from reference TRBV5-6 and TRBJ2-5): DAGVTQSPTHLIKTRGQQVTLRCSPKSGHDTVSWYQQALGQGPQFIFQYYEEEERQRGNFPDRFSGHQFPNYSSELNVNALLLGDSALYLCASSWKPWTSGQETQYFGPGTRLLVL.

Here the CDR3 DNA reads TGTGCCAGCAGTTCCCCAGTTACAAAAAAACTGTTTTTT. Its protein product is CASSSPVTKKLFF. The chain has TRBV28 and TRBJ1-4, with unresolved D. Germline loops: CDR1 MDHEN, CDR2 SYDVKM. This CDR3 region has 13 residues. V lost 4 bases and J 9 bases, leaving 12 bases between the germline ends.

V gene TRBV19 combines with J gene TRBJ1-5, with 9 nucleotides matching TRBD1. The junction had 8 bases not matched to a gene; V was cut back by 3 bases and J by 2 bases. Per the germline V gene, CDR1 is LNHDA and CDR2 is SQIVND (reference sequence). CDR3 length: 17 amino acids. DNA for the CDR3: TGTGCCAGTAGTATCGGGGACAGGGACGTAGGCAATCAGCCCCAGCATTTT. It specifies CASSIGDRDVGNQPQHF. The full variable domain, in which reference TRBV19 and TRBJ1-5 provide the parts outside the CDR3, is DGGITQSPKYLFRKEGQNVTLSCEQNLNHDAMYWYRQDPGQGLRLIYYSQIVNDFQKGDIAEGYSVSREKKESFPLTVTSAQKNPTAFYLCASSIGDRDVGNQPQHFGDGTRLSIL.

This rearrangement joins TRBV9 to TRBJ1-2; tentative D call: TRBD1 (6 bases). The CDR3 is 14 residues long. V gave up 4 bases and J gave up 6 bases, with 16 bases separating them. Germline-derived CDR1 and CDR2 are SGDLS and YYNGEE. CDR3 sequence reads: CASSFEQGSHGYTF. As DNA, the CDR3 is TGTGCCAGCAGCTTTGAACAGGGTTCGCATGGCTACACCTTC.

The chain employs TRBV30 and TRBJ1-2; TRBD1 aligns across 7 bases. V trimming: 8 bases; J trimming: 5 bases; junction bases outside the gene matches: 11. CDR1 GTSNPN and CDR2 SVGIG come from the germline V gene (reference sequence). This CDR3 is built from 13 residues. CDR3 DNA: TGTGCCGGACATGACAGGGATTCGTATGGCTACACCTTC. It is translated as CAGHDRDSYGYTF.